This T cell receptor beta chain emerged from a study of blood T cell repertoires in COVID-19. Study-wide background: COVID-19 samples from acute and convalescent phases originated in the United States, Italy and Spain. T cells, B-cell-depleted T cells, or PBMCs supplied cDNA or gDNA.

This CDR3 has 16 amino acids. V was pared by 2 bases and J by 4 bases, with 15 bases between. The germline CDR1 and CDR2 sequences are LNHDA and SQIVND (reference sequence). The data were produced by immunoSEQ multiplex PCR, yet TCRdb's version contains in-frame clones alone and is incomplete. This sample carries about 260,000 clones, around 88% of them seen once, and the ten largest clones take over 1.5%. The TCR originated in a man under 40 with active or convalescent COVID-19. The chain combines TRBV19 with TRBJ1-5; D is perhaps TRBD1 (5 bases). The sequencing sample was made of peripheral blood. The DNA for the CDR3 is TGTGCCAGTAGTATATATTCCGACAGAAGGAATCAGCCCCAGCATTTT. It encodes CASSIYSDRRNQPQHF.